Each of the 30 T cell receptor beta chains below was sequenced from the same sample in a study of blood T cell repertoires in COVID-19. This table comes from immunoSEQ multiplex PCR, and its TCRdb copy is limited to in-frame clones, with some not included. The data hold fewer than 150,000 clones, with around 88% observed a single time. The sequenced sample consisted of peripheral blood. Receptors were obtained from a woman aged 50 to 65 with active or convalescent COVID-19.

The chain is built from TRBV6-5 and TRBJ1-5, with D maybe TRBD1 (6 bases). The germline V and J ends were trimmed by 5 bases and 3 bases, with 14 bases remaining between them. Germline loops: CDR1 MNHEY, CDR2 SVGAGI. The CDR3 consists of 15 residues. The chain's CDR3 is CASSRTGQNNQPQHF. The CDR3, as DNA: TGTGCCAGCAGTAGAACGGGACAAAACAATCAGCCCCAGCATTTT.

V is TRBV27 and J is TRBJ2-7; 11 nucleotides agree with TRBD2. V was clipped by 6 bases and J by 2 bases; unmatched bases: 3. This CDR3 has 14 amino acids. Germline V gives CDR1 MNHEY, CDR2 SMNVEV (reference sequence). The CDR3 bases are TGTGCCAGCAGCATTAGCGGGAGGGCCTACGAGCAGTACTTC. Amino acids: CASSISGRAYEQYF.

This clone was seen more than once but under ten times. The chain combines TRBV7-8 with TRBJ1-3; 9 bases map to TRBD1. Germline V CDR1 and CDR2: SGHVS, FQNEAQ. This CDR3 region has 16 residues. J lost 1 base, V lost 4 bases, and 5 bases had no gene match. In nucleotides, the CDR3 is TGTGCCAGCAGCTACACAGGGGGCTTGTCTGGAAACACCATATATTTT. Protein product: CASSYTGGLSGNTIYF.

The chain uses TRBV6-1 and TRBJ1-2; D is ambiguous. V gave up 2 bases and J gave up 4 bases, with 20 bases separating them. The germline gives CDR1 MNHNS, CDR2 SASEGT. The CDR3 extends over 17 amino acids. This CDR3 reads CASSELWVGVGSYGYTF. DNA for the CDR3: TGTGCCAGCAGTGAACTATGGGTCGGGGTAGGGAGCTATGGCTACACCTTC.

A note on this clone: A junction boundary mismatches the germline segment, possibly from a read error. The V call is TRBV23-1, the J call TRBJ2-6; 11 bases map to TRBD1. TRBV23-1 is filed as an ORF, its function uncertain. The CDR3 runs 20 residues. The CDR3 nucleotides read TGCGCCAGCAGCCTCGGACAGGGGGCGTCCGGCCTCGCTGGAGCCAACGTCCTGACTTTC. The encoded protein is CASSLGQGASGLAGANVLTF.

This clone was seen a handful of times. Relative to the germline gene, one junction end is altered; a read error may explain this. In DNA, the CDR3 is TGTGCTAGCAGGTTTGGGCAGGGCCAGTATCAGCCCCAGCATTTT. Its translation: CASRFGQGQYQPQHF. The chain has TRBV7-7 and TRBJ1-5, with TRBD1 as a possible D gene (5 bases). Per germline, CDR1 SSHAT and CDR2 FNYEAQ (reference sequence). The CDR3 extends over 15 amino acids.

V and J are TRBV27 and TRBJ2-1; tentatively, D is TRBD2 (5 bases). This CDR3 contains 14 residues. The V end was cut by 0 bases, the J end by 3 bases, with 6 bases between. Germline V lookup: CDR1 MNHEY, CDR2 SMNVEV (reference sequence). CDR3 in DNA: TGTGCCAGCAGTTTATCGGGAGACTACAATGAGCAGTTCTTC. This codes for CASSLSGDYNEQFF.

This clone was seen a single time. CDR3 coding DNA: TGTGCCAGCAGCTTACCTACAGGGGTGGATGGCTACACCTTC. Protein product: CASSLPTGVDGYTF. This chain joins TRBV7-2 and TRBJ1-2, with TRBD1 matching over 7 bases. Germline V gene data show CDR1 as SGHTA and CDR2 as FQGNSA. The CDR3 runs to 14 residues. V shed 2 bases and J 6 bases; nucleotides not matched to a gene: 6. Supplemented by reference TRBV7-2 and TRBJ1-2, the full variable domain reads GAGVSQSPSNKVTEKGKDVELRCDPISGHTALYWYRQSLGQGLEFLIYFQGNSAPDKSGLPSDRFSAERTGGSVSTLTIQRTQQEDSAVYLCASSLPTGVDGYTFGSGTRLTVV.

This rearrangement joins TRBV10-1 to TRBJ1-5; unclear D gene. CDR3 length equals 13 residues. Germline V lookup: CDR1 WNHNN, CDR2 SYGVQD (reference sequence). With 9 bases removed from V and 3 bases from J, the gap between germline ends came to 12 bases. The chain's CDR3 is CARRAGYNQPQHF. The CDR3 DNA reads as TGCGCCAGGAGGGCCGGGTACAATCAGCCCCAGCATTTT.

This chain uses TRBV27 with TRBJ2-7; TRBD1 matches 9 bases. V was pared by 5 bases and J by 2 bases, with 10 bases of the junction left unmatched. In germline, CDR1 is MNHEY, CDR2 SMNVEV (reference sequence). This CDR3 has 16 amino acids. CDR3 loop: CASSRIPGQGTYEQYF. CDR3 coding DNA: TGTGCCAGCAGTAGGATACCGGGACAGGGAACCTACGAGCAGTACTTC.

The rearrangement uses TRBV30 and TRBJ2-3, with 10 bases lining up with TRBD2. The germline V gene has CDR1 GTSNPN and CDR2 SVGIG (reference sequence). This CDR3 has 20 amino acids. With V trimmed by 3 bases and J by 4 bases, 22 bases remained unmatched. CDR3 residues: CAWRGTLGLSGRAFPDTQYF. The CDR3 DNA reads TGTGCCTGGAGGGGCACATTAGGACTAAGCGGGAGGGCCTTCCCAGATACGCAGTATTTT.

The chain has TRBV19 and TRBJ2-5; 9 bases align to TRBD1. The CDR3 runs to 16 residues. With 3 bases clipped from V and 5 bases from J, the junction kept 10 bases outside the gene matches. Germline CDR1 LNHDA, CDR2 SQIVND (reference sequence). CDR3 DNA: TGTGCCAGTAGTATTGGACAGGGGAGGCATGTGGAGACCCAGTACTTC. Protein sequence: CASSIGQGRHVETQYF.

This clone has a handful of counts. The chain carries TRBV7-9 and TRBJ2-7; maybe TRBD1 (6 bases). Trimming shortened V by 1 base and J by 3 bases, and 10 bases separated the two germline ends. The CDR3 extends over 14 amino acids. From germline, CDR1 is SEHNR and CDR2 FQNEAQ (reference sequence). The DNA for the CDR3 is TGTGCCAGCAGCTTAGGGCAGGGGATCTACGAGCAGTACTTC. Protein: CASSLGQGIYEQYF.

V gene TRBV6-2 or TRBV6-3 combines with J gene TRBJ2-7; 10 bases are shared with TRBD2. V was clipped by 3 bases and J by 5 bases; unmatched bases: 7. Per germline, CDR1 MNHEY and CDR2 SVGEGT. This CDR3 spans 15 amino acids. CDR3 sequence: CASSYRAGGRNEQYF. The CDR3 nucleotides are TGTGCCAGCAGTTATCGAGCGGGAGGGCGCAACGAGCAGTACTTC.

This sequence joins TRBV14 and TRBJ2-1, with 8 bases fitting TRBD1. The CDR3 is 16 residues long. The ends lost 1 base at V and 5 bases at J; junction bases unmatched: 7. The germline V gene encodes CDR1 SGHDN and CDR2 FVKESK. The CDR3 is CASSQAWDRSDNEQFF. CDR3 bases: TGTGCCAGCAGCCAAGCTTGGGACAGGTCCGACAATGAGCAGTTCTTC.

The DNA for the CDR3 is TGTGCCAGCTCACCAGCGTCTCGTGGCTATGGCTACACCTTC. Its translation is CASSPASRGYGYTF. The chain recombines TRBV18 with TRBJ1-2, with unresolved D. V lost 2 bases and J 4 bases, leaving 11 bases between the germline ends. The CDR3 covers 14 residues. Germline V gene sequence: CDR1 KGHSH, CDR2 LQKENI. Complete variable domain (other parts from reference TRBV18 and TRBJ1-2): NAGVMQNPRHLVRRRGQEARLRCSPMKGHSHVYWYRQLPEEGLKFMVYLQKENIIDESGMPKERFSAEFPKEGPSILRIQQVVRGDSAAYFCASSPASRGYGYTFGSGTRLTVV.

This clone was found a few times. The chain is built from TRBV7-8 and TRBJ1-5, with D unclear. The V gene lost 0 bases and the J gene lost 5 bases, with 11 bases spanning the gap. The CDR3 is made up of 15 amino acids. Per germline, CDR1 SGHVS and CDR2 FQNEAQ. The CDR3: CASSLAEGNYQPQHF. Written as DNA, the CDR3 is TGTGCCAGCAGCTTAGCGGAGGGAAATTATCAGCCCCAGCATTTT.

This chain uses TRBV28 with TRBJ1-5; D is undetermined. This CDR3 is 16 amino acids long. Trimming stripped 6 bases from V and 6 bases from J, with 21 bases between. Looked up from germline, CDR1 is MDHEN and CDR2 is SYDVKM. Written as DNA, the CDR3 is TGTGCCAGCAGCCACAGAGGATGGGAGGGAGGTCAGCCCCAGCATTTT. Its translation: CASSHRGWEGGQPQHF. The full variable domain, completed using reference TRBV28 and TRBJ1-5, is DVKVTQSSRYLVKRTGEKVFLECVQDMDHENMFWYRQDPGLGLRLIYFSYDVKMKEKGDIPEGYSVSREKKERFSLILESASTNQTSMYLCASSHRGWEGGQPQHFGDGTRLSIL.

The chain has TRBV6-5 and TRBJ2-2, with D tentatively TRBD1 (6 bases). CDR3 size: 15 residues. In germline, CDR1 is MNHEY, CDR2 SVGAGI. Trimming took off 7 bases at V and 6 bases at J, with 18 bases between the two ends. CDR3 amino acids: CASTKGQGRSGELFF. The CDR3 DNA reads TGTGCCAGCACAAAGGGTCAGGGGCGATCCGGGGAGCTGTTTTTT.

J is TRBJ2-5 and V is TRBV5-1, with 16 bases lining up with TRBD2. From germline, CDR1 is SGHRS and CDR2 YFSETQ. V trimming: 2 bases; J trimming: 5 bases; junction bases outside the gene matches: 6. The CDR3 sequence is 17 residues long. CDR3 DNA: TGCGCCAGCAGCTTAGGGACTAGCGGGAGGGCCAGTGAGACCCAGTACTTC. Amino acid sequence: CASSLGTSGRASETQYF.

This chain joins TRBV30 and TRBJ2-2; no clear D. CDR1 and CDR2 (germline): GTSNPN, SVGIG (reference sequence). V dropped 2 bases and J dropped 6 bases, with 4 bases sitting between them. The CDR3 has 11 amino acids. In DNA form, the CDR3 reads TGTGCCTGGAGTTATTCCGGGGAGCTGTTTTTT. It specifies CAWSYSGELFF.

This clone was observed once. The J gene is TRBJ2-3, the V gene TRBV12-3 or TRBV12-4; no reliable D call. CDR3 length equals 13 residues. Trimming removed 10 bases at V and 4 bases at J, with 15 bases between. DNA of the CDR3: TGTGCCACCTCCTCGGGTTGGTCAGATACGCAGTATTTT. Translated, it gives CATSSGWSDTQYF.

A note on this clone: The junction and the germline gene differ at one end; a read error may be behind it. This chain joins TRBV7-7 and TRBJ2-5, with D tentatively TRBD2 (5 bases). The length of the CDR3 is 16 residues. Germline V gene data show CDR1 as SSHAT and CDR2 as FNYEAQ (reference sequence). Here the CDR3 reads CASSKGRQILQETQYF. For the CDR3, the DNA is TGTGCTAGCAGCAAAGGGAGACAAATCCTACAAGAGACCCAGTACTTC.

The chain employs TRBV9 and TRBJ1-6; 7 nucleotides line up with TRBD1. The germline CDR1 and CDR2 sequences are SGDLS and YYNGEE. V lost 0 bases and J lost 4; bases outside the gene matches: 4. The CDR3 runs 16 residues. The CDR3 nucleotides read TGTGCCAGCAGCGTAGGTCGGGACAGTTATAATTCACCCCTCCACTTT. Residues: CASSVGRDSYNSPLHF.

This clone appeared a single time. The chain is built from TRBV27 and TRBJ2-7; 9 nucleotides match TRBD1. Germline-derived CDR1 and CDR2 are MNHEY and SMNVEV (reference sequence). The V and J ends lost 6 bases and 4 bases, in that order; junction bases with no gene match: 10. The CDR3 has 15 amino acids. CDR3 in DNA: TGTGCCAGCAGGTCCCTGACAGGGGGACAGTACGAGCAGTACTTC. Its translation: CASRSLTGGQYEQYF.

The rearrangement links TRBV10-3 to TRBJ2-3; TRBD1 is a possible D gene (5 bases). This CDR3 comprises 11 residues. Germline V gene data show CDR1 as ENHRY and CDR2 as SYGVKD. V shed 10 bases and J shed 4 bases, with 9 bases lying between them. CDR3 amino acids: CATGPPDTQYF. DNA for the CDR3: TGTGCCACAGGGCCGCCAGATACGCAGTATTTT.

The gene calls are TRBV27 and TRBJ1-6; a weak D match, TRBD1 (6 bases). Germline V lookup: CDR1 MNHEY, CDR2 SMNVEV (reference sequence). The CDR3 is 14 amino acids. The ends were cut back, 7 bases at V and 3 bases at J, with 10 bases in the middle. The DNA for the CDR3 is TGTGCCAGCACCACAGGGCTCTATAATTCACCCCTCCACTTT. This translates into CASTTGLYNSPLHF.

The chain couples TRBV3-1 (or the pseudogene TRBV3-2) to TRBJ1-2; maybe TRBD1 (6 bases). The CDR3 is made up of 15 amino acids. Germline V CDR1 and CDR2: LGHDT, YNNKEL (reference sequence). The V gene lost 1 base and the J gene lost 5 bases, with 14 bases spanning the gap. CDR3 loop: CASSQGASGAYGYTF. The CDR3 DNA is TGTGCCAGCAGCCAAGGTGCGTCAGGGGCGTATGGCTACACCTTC.

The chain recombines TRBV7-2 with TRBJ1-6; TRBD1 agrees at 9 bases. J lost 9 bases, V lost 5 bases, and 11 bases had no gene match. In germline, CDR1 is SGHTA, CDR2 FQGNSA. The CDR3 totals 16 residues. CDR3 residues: CASSPFRTGVGSPLHF. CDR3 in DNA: TGTGCCAGCAGCCCTTTTCGGACAGGGGTCGGTTCACCCCTCCACTTT.

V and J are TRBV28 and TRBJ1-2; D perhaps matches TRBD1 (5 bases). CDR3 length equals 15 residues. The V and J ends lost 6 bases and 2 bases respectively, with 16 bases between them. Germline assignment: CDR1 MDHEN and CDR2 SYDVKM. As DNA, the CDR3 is TGTGCCAGCAGGCCCGGGGGGGGTGTGAACTATGGCTACACCTTC. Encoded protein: CASRPGGGVNYGYTF.